This T cell receptor (beta chain) was recorded in a study of blood T cell repertoires in COVID-19. Study-level background: COVID-19 samples, acute and convalescent, were from the United States, Italy and Spain. In each case, the material was cDNA or gDNA derived from T cells, B-cell-depleted T cells, or PBMCs.

The junction had 9 bases not matched to a gene; V was cut back by 4 bases and J by 4 bases. Germline CDR1 is SGHRS and CDR2 is YFSETQ. CDR3 length: 15 amino acids. This clone was recorded once. The method was immunoSEQ multiplex PCR; TCRdb's version includes in-frame clones alone and lacks a portion of them. The repertoire includes 250,000 or so clones, about nine tenths of them detected once, and about 1.6% sits in the top ten. Sequencing was done on a sample of peripheral blood. This sequence joins TRBV5-1 and TRBJ2-7, with TRBD1 matching 9 bases. This receptor was obtained from a middle-aged woman who had recovered from COVID-19. The CDR3: CASSPSTGGTYEQYF. The CDR3 region has the DNA TGCGCCAGCAGCCCCTCGACAGGGGGGACGTACGAGCAGTACTTC.